One sample yielded the 31 T cell receptor beta chains listed below, sequenced in a study of blood T cell repertoires in COVID-19. Sequenced by immunoSEQ multiplex PCR; TCRdb stores in-frame clones only, minus some. The repertoire has around 280,000 clones, 70% to 90% of them found once; the top ten carry about 2.2%. Sequencing used peripheral blood. These receptor sequences come from a young woman who had recovered from COVID-19.

The gene calls are TRBV30 and TRBJ2-3; 9 bases match TRBD2. V shed 0 bases and J 4 bases; nucleotides not matched to a gene: 8. The germline CDR1 and CDR2 sequences are GTSNPN and SVGIG (reference sequence). This CDR3 is 16 amino acids long. The CDR3 coding sequence is TGTGCCTGGAGTGTATCCAGCGGGGGGTACTCAGATACGCAGTATTTT. The encoded protein is CAWSVSSGGYSDTQYF.

V and J are TRBV15 and TRBJ2-6, with 12 bases that match TRBD1. Trimming at V came to 0 bases and at J to 1 base, leaving 10 bases not matched to a gene. CDR1 is LNHNV and CDR2 is YYDKDF in the germline V gene (reference sequence). The CDR3 spans 21 residues. The CDR3 sequence: CATSREMRWGQGASGANVLTF. The CDR3 coding sequence is TGTGCCACCAGCAGAGAAATGCGATGGGGACAGGGGGCTTCTGGGGCCAACGTCCTGACTTTC.

The V and J genes are TRBV27 and TRBJ2-7, with a tentative D call TRBD1 (6 bases). The length of the CDR3 is 14 residues. Looked up from germline, CDR1 is MNHEY and CDR2 is SMNVEV (reference sequence). V lost 3 bases and J 0 bases, leaving 9 bases between the germline ends. The CDR3 region has the DNA TGTGCCAGCAGTTTTAGGGGGTTCTCCTACGAGCAGTACTTC. Translated, it gives CASSFRGFSYEQYF.

The V call is TRBV6-5, the J call TRBJ2-1; D is ambiguous. The CDR3 totals 15 residues. Trimming removed 5 bases from V and 1 base from J, with 12 bases in between. Germline CDR1 is MNHEY and CDR2 is SVGAGI. Here the CDR3 DNA reads TGTGCCAGCAGTCGCGAAGTCGGGTCCTACAATGAGCAGTTCTTC. This encodes CASSREVGSYNEQFF.

This rearrangement joins TRBV15 to TRBJ2-3; 8 bases map to TRBD1. J gave up 6 bases and V 3 bases, and 5 bases lay outside the gene matches. Germline-derived CDR1 and CDR2 are LNHNV and YYDKDF (reference sequence). The CDR3 consists of 14 residues. As DNA, the CDR3 is TGTGCCACCAGCAGTGTGGACAGGGACGATACGCAGTATTTT. Its protein is CATSSVDRDDTQYF.

This clone occurred once. The chain uses TRBV5-1 and TRBJ2-7; D is perhaps TRBD2 (5 bases). The CDR3 length is 14 residues. Trimming stripped 0 bases from V and 4 bases from J, with 11 bases between. From germline, CDR1 is SGHRS and CDR2 YFSETQ. The CDR3 protein is CASSLVPSQYEQYF. The CDR3 region has the DNA TGCGCCAGCAGCTTGGTCCCTAGCCAGTACGAGCAGTACTTC.

The chain couples TRBV6-1 to TRBJ1-6; 8 positions agree with TRBD1. Germline V gene data show CDR1 as MNHNS and CDR2 as SASEGT. Trimming at V came to 4 bases and at J to 10 bases, leaving 12 bases not matched to a gene. The CDR3 contains 16 residues. The CDR3 coding sequence is TGTGCCAGCAGTGGCGGACAGGGAAGTTTGGCCTCACCCCTCCACTTT. It is translated as CASSGGQGSLASPLHF.

This chain uses TRBV24-1 with TRBJ1-1; no definite D call. This CDR3 is built from 16 residues. Trimming left V 1 base short and J 7 bases short, with 18 bases between. Germline CDR1 reads KGHDR; CDR2 reads SFDVKD. The CDR3 DNA reads as TGTGCCACCAGTGATTTAGGTTCTTTAGGAGGGATTGAAGCTTTCTTT. Amino acid sequence: CATSDLGSLGGIEAFF.

This clone has just a few counts. The chain employs TRBV7-2 and TRBJ2-1, with D uncertain. The germline V gene has CDR1 SGHTA and CDR2 FQGNSA. The CDR3 covers 15 residues. V was trimmed by 0 bases and J by 4 bases, leaving 10 bases between them. The CDR3 region has the DNA TGTGCCAGCAGCTTAGCGAGTGACATATACAATGAGCAGTTCTTC. It yields the protein CASSLASDIYNEQFF.

The gene calls are TRBV4-1 and TRBJ1-4; TRBD1 is a possible D gene (6 bases). V lost 7 bases and J 3 bases, leaving 12 bases between the germline ends. CDR3 length: 14 residues. From germline, CDR1 is MGHRA and CDR2 YSYEKL. The CDR3: CASKGEYANEKLFF. The DNA of the CDR3 is TGCGCCAGCAAGGGGGAGTACGCTAATGAAAAACTGTTTTTT.

This sequence joins TRBV28 and TRBJ2-1; D may be TRBD2 (5 bases). V lost 7 bases and J 2 bases, leaving 15 bases between the germline ends. CDR1 MDHEN and CDR2 SYDVKM come from the germline V gene. CDR3 size: 15 residues. This CDR3 reads CASTPIGRAYNEQFF. In DNA, the CDR3 is TGTGCCAGCACGCCTATCGGGCGGGCCTACAATGAGCAGTTCTTC. Based on the CDR3 plus reference TRBV28 and TRBJ2-1, the full variable domain is DVKVTQSSRYLVKRTGEKVFLECVQDMDHENMFWYRQDPGLGLRLIYFSYDVKMKEKGDIPEGYSVSREKKERFSLILESASTNQTSMYLCASTPIGRAYNEQFFGPGTRLTVL.

The chain has TRBV7-2 and TRBJ1-5; maybe TRBD1 (6 bases). Trimming shortened V by 5 bases and J by 3 bases, and 11 bases separated the two germline ends. The CDR3 sequence is 14 residues long. The germline V gene encodes CDR1 SGHTA and CDR2 FQGNSA. CDR3 nucleotide sequence: TGTGCCAGCAGCGAACACAGGGTCAATCAGCCCCAGCATTTT. Amino acid sequence: CASSEHRVNQPQHF.

The chain couples TRBV5-1 to TRBJ2-2; no definite D call. There are 14 residues in the CDR3. Per germline, CDR1 SGHRS and CDR2 YFSETQ. The ends were cut back, 0 bases at V and 3 bases at J, with 6 bases in the middle. CDR3 loop: CASSLAPYTGELFF. In DNA, the CDR3 is TGCGCCAGCAGCTTGGCCCCCTACACCGGGGAGCTGTTTTTT.

The J gene is TRBJ2-7, the V gene TRBV5-1; 7 bases are a match to TRBD2. Germline CDR1 SGHRS, CDR2 YFSETQ. The CDR3 spans 14 residues. The V gene end was trimmed by 4 bases and the J gene end by 1 base; junction bases not matched to a gene: 5. The CDR3 protein is CASSATSDSYEQYF. The CDR3 region has the DNA TGCGCCAGCAGCGCAACTAGCGATTCCTACGAGCAGTACTTC. The complete variable domain, with remaining parts taken from reference TRBV5-1 and TRBJ2-7, reads KAGVTQTPRYLIKTRGQQVTLSCSPISGHRSVSWYQQTPGQGLQFLFEYFSETQRNKGNFPGRFSGRQFSNSRSEMNVSTLELGDSALYLCASSATSDSYEQYFGPGTRLTVT.

The V and J genes are TRBV20-1 and TRBJ2-3; 12 nucleotides align to TRBD2. The V and J ends lost 3 bases and 4 bases, in that order; junction bases with no gene match: 8. Germline V lookup: CDR1 DFQATT, CDR2 SNEGSKA (reference sequence). The CDR3 spans 16 residues. This CDR3 is CSASISTSGSADTQYF. CDR3 coding DNA: TGCAGTGCTAGTATCTCGACTAGCGGGAGTGCAGATACGCAGTATTTT.

J is TRBJ2-7 and V is TRBV10-3; 7 bases fit TRBD2. Germline V gene lookup returns CDR1 ENHRY and CDR2 SYGVKD. V shed 2 bases and J 4 bases; nucleotides not matched to a gene: 5. CDR3 size: 14 residues. This chain's CDR3 is CAISEASGIYEQYF. CDR3 nucleotide sequence: TGTGCCATCAGTGAGGCTAGCGGAATTTACGAGCAGTACTTC.

The V and J genes are TRBV19 and TRBJ2-7; 10 bases line up with TRBD2. Germline CDR1 LNHDA, CDR2 SQIVND (reference sequence). This CDR3 is 14 amino acids long. V trimming: 7 bases; J trimming: 2 bases; junction bases outside the gene matches: 5. The DNA for the CDR3 is TGTGCCAGTACCCCAGCGGGAGGGCCCTACGAGCAGTACTTC. Protein product: CASTPAGGPYEQYF.

This clone was counted only a few times. The chain has TRBV7-9 and TRBJ1-6; D is unclear. This CDR3 has 15 residues. V shed 0 bases and J shed 7 bases, with 10 bases lying between them. Germline V gene data show CDR1 as SEHNR and CDR2 as FQNEAQ (reference sequence). CDR3: CASSLAVGENSPLHF. CDR3 DNA: TGTGCCAGCAGCTTAGCTGTGGGCGAGAATTCACCCCTCCACTTT.

V is TRBV27 and J is TRBJ2-7; maybe TRBD1 (5 bases). Germline V lookup: CDR1 MNHEY, CDR2 SMNVEV (reference sequence). The CDR3 covers 13 residues. V lost 3 bases, J lost 2 bases, and 8 bases lay in between. CDR3 in amino acids: CASSLGQPYEQYF. The CDR3 region has the DNA TGTGCCAGCAGTTTGGGGCAGCCCTACGAGCAGTACTTC.

The CDR3 is CASSDRDSYSPLHF. DNA for the CDR3: TGTGCCAGCAGCGACCGGGACAGCTATTCACCCCTCCACTTT. This chain joins TRBV2 and TRBJ1-6, with TRBD1 matching over 7 bases. The V segment lost 6 bases and the J segment 8 bases; nucleotides outside the gene matches: 7. CDR1 and CDR2 (germline): SNHLY, FYNNEI. This CDR3 has 14 amino acids.

J is TRBJ1-1 and V is TRBV3-1 (or the pseudogene TRBV3-2); D may be TRBD1 (6 bases). Germline V gene sequence: CDR1 LGHDT, CDR2 YNNKEL (reference sequence). The V end was cut by 2 bases, the J end by 5 bases, with 18 bases between. The CDR3 is made up of 16 amino acids. The CDR3 protein is CASSQSSATGRTEAFF. CDR3 coding DNA: TGTGCCAGCAGCCAATCTTCTGCCACAGGGCGGACTGAAGCTTTCTTT.

The rearrangement joins TRBV7-9 to TRBJ2-3, with TRBD2 matching 7 bases. From germline, CDR1 is SEHNR and CDR2 FQNEAQ (reference sequence). This CDR3 has 13 residues. The J segment lost 7 bases and the V segment lost 5 bases, leaving 6 bases of the junction unmatched. CDR3 amino acids: CASSPPGGHTQYF. The DNA of the CDR3 is TGTGCCAGCAGCCCCCCGGGGGGACATACGCAGTATTTT.

There are a few counts of this clone. The chain uses TRBV5-1 and TRBJ1-4; the match to TRBD1 covers 7 bases. The ends lost 4 bases at V and 4 bases at J; junction bases unmatched: 7. Germline loops: CDR1 SGHRS, CDR2 YFSETQ. The CDR3 is 15 amino acids. CDR3 sequence: CASSPGTASNEKLFF. As DNA, the CDR3 is TGCGCCAGCAGCCCTGGGACAGCTAGTAATGAAAAACTGTTTTTT.

This clone was detected only once. This CDR3 reads CASSPISGYATNEKLFF. DNA of the CDR3: TGTGCCAGCTCACCTATTTCGGGATATGCAACTAATGAAAAACTGTTTTTT. The chain employs TRBV18 and TRBJ1-4; no clear D gene. V lost 3 bases and J 0 bases, leaving 14 bases between the germline ends. This CDR3 contains 17 residues. Germline CDR1 and CDR2: KGHSH and LQKENI.

The chain couples TRBV15 to TRBJ2-3; the D is unclear. V gave up 0 bases and J gave up 7 bases, with 5 bases separating them. Germline CDR1 and CDR2: LNHNV and YYDKDF (reference sequence). The CDR3 extends over 12 amino acids. In DNA form, the CDR3 reads TGTGCCACCAGCAGAGATAGTAATACGCAGTATTTT. Its protein is CATSRDSNTQYF.

This clone appeared once. CDR3 DNA sequence: TGTGCCAGTAGTATTCCACAGGGTATCGGGGAGCTGTTTTTT. Translation gives CASSIPQGIGELFF. The chain combines TRBV19 with TRBJ2-2; possible D gene TRBD1, 6 bases. Trimming shortened V by 3 bases and J by 7 bases, and 12 bases separated the two germline ends. The CDR3 extends over 14 amino acids. Germline V lookup: CDR1 LNHDA, CDR2 SQIVND (reference sequence).

The V gene is TRBV5-1, the J gene TRBJ1-1; D unclear. V lost 3 bases, J lost 5 bases, and 14 bases lay in between. This CDR3 is 14 amino acids long. Germline CDR1 and CDR2: SGHRS and YFSETQ. CDR3: CASSSGTIQTEAFF. In DNA, the CDR3 is TGCGCCAGCAGCTCAGGCACCATCCAAACTGAAGCTTTCTTT.

This clone was counted a single time. The V call is TRBV6-5, the J call TRBJ1-6, with 8 bases aligning to TRBD1. V was clipped by 6 bases and J by 10 bases; unmatched bases: 8. Germline V CDR1 and CDR2: MNHEY, SVGAGI. This CDR3 has 14 amino acids. CDR3 in amino acids: CASRAQGVGSPLHF. The DNA for the CDR3 is TGTGCCAGCAGAGCACAGGGGGTTGGGTCACCCCTCCACTTT.

This clone was recorded only once. The chain links TRBV25-1 to TRBJ2-7; no clear D. The germline V and J ends were trimmed by 8 bases and 2 bases, with 13 bases remaining between them. The CDR3 totals 13 residues. Germline CDR1 MGHDK, CDR2 SYGVNS. For the CDR3, the DNA is TGTGCCAGCGGTCCTCAGGTTCCCTACGAGCAGTACTTC. This gives the protein CASGPQVPYEQYF.

The chain recombines TRBV19 with TRBJ1-4; D perhaps matches TRBD1 (5 bases). The CDR3 totals 15 residues. V was cut by 3 bases and J by 3 bases, with 11 bases left in between. CDR1 LNHDA and CDR2 SQIVND come from the germline V gene (reference sequence). The chain's CDR3 is CASSMGRMSNEKLFF. The CDR3 nucleotides read TGTGCCAGTAGTATGGGGCGGATGTCTAATGAAAAACTGTTTTTT.

The chain combines TRBV27 with TRBJ1-3; 8 bases line up with TRBD1. V lost 10 bases to trimming and J lost 4 bases; unmatched junction nucleotides: 12. Per the germline V gene, CDR1 is MNHEY and CDR2 is SMNVEV (reference sequence). The CDR3 has 15 residues. CDR3 loop: CATSDRASSGNTIYF. CDR3 bases: TGTGCCACCTCGGACAGGGCCTCTTCCGGAAACACCATATATTTT.